This T cell receptor beta chain was sequenced during a study of T cells in Graves' hyperthyroidism and ophthalmopathy. Study outcomes and limitations: Researchers found most expanded thyroid clonotypes above 0.001 in blood as well.

Amplified TCR beta CDR3 regions came from RNA transcripts. The TCR CDR3 first-round RT-PCR relied on the HTBI primer set. TCRdb independently ran MiXCR on the multiplex PCR reads; one entry per CDR3 protein. Among approximately 600,000 distinct CDR3 sequences listed, 11% to 15% were seen once. There are many counts of this clonotype. The antigen is undetermined. Sequenced: blood. This TCR came from a woman in her late teens or twenties with Graves' ophthalmopathy.

The CDR3 sequence is CASSSGTSGTHEQYF. The CDR3 bases are TGCGCCAGCAGCTCAGGGACTAGCGGGACACACGAGCAGTACTTC. V gene TRBV5-1 combines with J gene TRBJ2-7, with 13 bases matching TRBD2. Per germline, CDR1 SGHRS and CDR2 YFSETQ. The CDR3 runs 15 residues. Losses at the gene ends were 3 bases for V and 5 bases for J; bases not matched to a gene: 5. Based on the CDR3 plus reference TRBV5-1 and TRBJ2-7, the full variable domain is KAGVTQTPRYLIKTRGQQVTLSCSPISGHRSVSWYQQTPGQGLQFLFEYFSETQRNKGNFPGRFSGRQFSNSRSEMNVSTLELGDSALYLCASSSGTSGTHEQYFGPGTRLTVT.